This T cell receptor (beta chain) was identified in a study of long-term antiretroviral therapy in people with HIV. Study findings and constraints: Investigators report no available data on ART adherence, viral resistance or therapy changes.

The immunoSEQ assay was v3.0, run at survey level. Libraries were prepared by immunoSEQ multiplex PCR; TCRdb keeps only in-frame clonotypes and omits some of them. The sample yields almost 30,000 clones, approximately 90% seen once. Losses at the gene ends were 3 bases for V and 7 bases for J; bases not matched to a gene: 11. This CDR3 has 15 residues. CDR1 and CDR2 (germline): LNHDA, SQIVND (reference sequence). With respect to this clone: Its antigen is unidentified.

The chain combines TRBV19 with TRBJ1-2, with TRBD1 matching 7 bases. The sequencing here drew on unsorted PBMCs, taken 3.2 years before starting antiretroviral therapy. This TCR was sampled from a man aged 45 to 65 with HIV. This CDR3 is CASSILTDRVGGYTF. The CDR3 DNA reads as TGTGCCAGTAGTATCCTCACCGACAGGGTCGGTGGCTACACCTTC.